The next 24 T cell receptor beta chains were all read from a single sample in a study of T-cell reconstitution after alpha-beta-depleted transplantation in children. The TCRbeta library was prepared with unique molecular identifiers. TCRdb independently ran MiXCR on the PCR reads; one entry per CDR3 protein. The sample holds fewer than 120,000 distinct CDR3 sequences, about 9.4% seen once. This material consisted of PBMCs from the stem cell graft donor, taken from the stem cell graft. Receptors were obtained from a human donor who donated a stem cell graft to a child with acute lymphoblastic leukemia.

As regards this clonotype: The junction shows a germline mismatch at one end, possibly a read error. The chain combines TRBV4-1 with TRBJ1-2; D not certain. Germline-derived CDR1 and CDR2 are MGHRA and YSYEKL. The CDR3 loop spans 12 amino acids. The CDR3 protein is CASSQRILGYTF. The CDR3, as DNA: TGTGCCAGCAGCCAACGGATCCTCGGCTACACCTTC.

This clonotype was counted ten times or more. The CDR3 bases are TGCGCCAGCAGTCTCCACTGGGATTCACCCCTCCACTTT. Its translation is CASSLHWDSPLHF. The V and J genes are TRBV5-1 and TRBJ1-6, with D uncertain. Germline V lookup: CDR1 SGHRS, CDR2 YFSETQ. V was cut by 5 bases and J by 8 bases, with 11 bases left in between. The CDR3 contains 13 residues.

This clonotype was detected many times. The CDR3 here is CASSPQADYNEQFF. The CDR3 DNA reads TGCGCCAGCAGCCCCCAAGCGGACTACAATGAGCAGTTCTTC. The chain joins TRBV5-1 to TRBJ2-1; the D gene is possibly TRBD2 (5 bases). Germline CDR1 SGHRS, CDR2 YFSETQ. V was shortened by 4 bases and J by 3 bases, with 11 bases between the two germline ends. The length of the CDR3 is 14 residues.

This clonotype appeared many times. This chain connects TRBV3-1 to TRBJ2-7, with 7 bases that match TRBD1. V dropped 8 bases and J dropped 1; count of bases not matched to a gene: 5. CDR1 is LGHDT and CDR2 is YNNKEL in the germline V gene (reference sequence). This CDR3 spans 13 amino acids. The CDR3 DNA reads TGTGCCAGCCAAGACAGGGTATCCTACGAGCAGTACTTC. Residues: CASQDRVSYEQYF.

This clonotype was seen many times. The chain uses TRBV7-2 and TRBJ2-7, with 7 bases identical to TRBD2. The CDR3 extends over 16 amino acids. After removal of 6 bases from V and 0 bases from J, the junction contained 11 bases not matched to a gene. Germline values: CDR1 SGHTA, CDR2 FQGNSA. This CDR3 reads CASREGIGRGSYEQYF. The CDR3 region has the DNA TGTGCCAGCAGGGAGGGGATAGGGAGGGGCTCCTACGAGCAGTACTTC.

In regard to this clonotype: Just one base apart from a much larger clone, this may be a read error. This sequence joins TRBV11-2 and TRBJ2-2; 7 bases are shared with TRBD1. Germline assignment: CDR1 SGHAT and CDR2 FQNNGV. The CDR3 spans 18 residues. CDR3 residues: CASSSQKPQGVDTVELFF. Here the CDR3 DNA reads TGTGCCAGCAGCTCCCAAAAACCTCAGGGGGTCGACACCGTGGAGCTGTTTTTT.

This clonotype was found many times. The rearrangement uses TRBV7-2 and TRBJ2-7; 10 nucleotides match TRBD1. Germline V gene data show CDR1 as SGHTA and CDR2 as FQGNSA. The CDR3 has 14 amino acids. V shed 5 bases, J shed 4 bases, and the junction held 5 bases outside the gene matches. As DNA, the CDR3 is TGTGCCAGCAGCCTGACAGGGGGCAGGTACGAGCAGTACTTC. It encodes CASSLTGGRYEQYF.

This clonotype was seen many times. The chain has TRBV20-1 and TRBJ1-4; D is undetermined. In germline, CDR1 is DFQATT, CDR2 SNEGSKA (reference sequence). The CDR3 runs 11 residues. The V end lost 4 bases, the J end lost 6 bases, and 6 bases lay between the germline ends. In nucleotides, the CDR3 is TGCAGTGCTAATTTTGATGAAAAACTGTTTTTT. It translates to CSANFDEKLFF.

This clonotype was seen repeatedly, ten times or more. This chain joins TRBV5-1 and TRBJ2-5; D assignment may be TRBD1 or TRBD2 (5 bases each). Trimming cost V 0 bases and J 3 bases, with 6 bases left between them. Germline values: CDR1 SGHRS, CDR2 YFSETQ. This CDR3 is built from 13 residues. The CDR3 nucleotides read TGCGCCAGCAGCTTGGTGGGGGAAGAGACCCAGTACTTC. Protein sequence: CASSLVGEETQYF.

This clonotype was recorded at least ten times. The chain carries TRBV12-3 or TRBV12-4 and TRBJ2-2, with TRBD1 matching 9 bases. The CDR3 has 16 amino acids. Trimming at V came to 6 bases and at J to 3 bases, leaving 8 bases not matched to a gene. The CDR3 sequence: CASSHLQGADTGELFF. Written as DNA, the CDR3 is TGTGCCAGCAGCCACCTACAGGGGGCTGACACCGGGGAGCTGTTTTTT.

In the case of this clonotype: A much larger clone differs by one base, so this may be a read error. J is TRBJ2-5 and V is TRBV7-2; D perhaps matches TRBD1 (6 bases). The V end was cut by 4 bases, the J end by 4 bases, with 16 bases between. This CDR3 has 15 amino acids. CDR1 SGHTA and CDR2 FQGNSA come from the germline V gene. CDR3 sequence reads: CASSYILGQRETQYF. The CDR3 nucleotides read TGTGCCAGCAGCTACATACTCGGACAGAGAGAGACCCAGTACTTC.

At least ten counts were recorded for this clonotype. The chain has TRBV7-9 and TRBJ2-5, with 9 bases matching TRBD1. Germline CDR1 and CDR2: SEHNR and FQNEAQ (reference sequence). V shed 5 bases and J 3 bases; nucleotides not matched to a gene: 7. The CDR3 is made up of 15 amino acids. CDR3 in DNA: TGTGCCAGCAGCCTCCTGACAGGGGGAGAAGAGACCCAGTACTTC. It codes for CASSLLTGGEETQYF.

This clonotype was seen many times. The chain couples TRBV11-3 to TRBJ2-7; D gene unclear. V lost 0 bases to trimming and J lost 3 bases, with 6 bases between them. Germline CDR1 is SGHNT and CDR2 is YENEEA. CDR3 length: 13 residues. The CDR3 region has the DNA TGTGCCAGCAGCTTAGAGATGGGCTACGAGCAGTACTTC. Amino acids: CASSLEMGYEQYF.

Ten or more counts support this clonotype. The rearrangement uses TRBV7-9 and TRBJ2-7, with 7 bases that match TRBD1. This CDR3 has 13 amino acids. With 7 bases clipped from V and 4 bases from J, the junction kept 7 bases outside the gene matches. Germline V gene data show CDR1 as SEHNR and CDR2 as FQNEAQ (reference sequence). CDR3 protein: CASNVGGLYEQYF. DNA for the CDR3: TGTGCCAGCAATGTAGGGGGCCTATACGAGCAGTACTTC.

This clonotype was seen at least ten times. The chain employs TRBV4-1 and TRBJ2-2; D remains unclear. This CDR3 is built from 15 residues. CDR1 is MGHRA and CDR2 is YSYEKL in the germline V gene. Trimming took off 3 bases at V and 4 bases at J, with 12 bases between the two ends. CDR3 bases: TGCGCCAGCAGCCAGCTCAGACACGCCACCGGGGAGCTGTTTTTT. As protein: CASSQLRHATGELFF.

This clonotype was detected ten times or more. This sequence joins TRBV28 and TRBJ1-4; no clear D. Trimming shortened V by 3 bases and J by 8 bases, and 13 bases separated the two germline ends. This CDR3 spans 14 amino acids. In germline, CDR1 is MDHEN, CDR2 SYDVKM. CDR3 DNA sequence: TGTGCCAGCAGTTTTTTTACGAGGGTCGAAAAACTGTTTTTT. It translates to CASSFFTRVEKLFF.

This clonotype was recorded at least ten times. The chain uses TRBV20-1 and TRBJ2-7; unclear D gene. The CDR3 is 13 residues long. Germline lookup yields CDR1 DFQATT and CDR2 SNEGSKA (reference sequence). Trimming left V 5 bases short and J 0 bases short, with 11 bases between. The DNA of the CDR3 is TGCAGTGCTCCCGGGTCACGCTCCTACGAGCAGTACTTC. It translates to CSAPGSRSYEQYF.

This clonotype was seen repeatedly, ten times or more. The gene calls are TRBV29-1 and TRBJ1-4; 8 bases fit TRBD1. The germline V gene encodes CDR1 SQVTM and CDR2 ANQGSEA. This CDR3 is built from 12 residues. The V segment lost 3 bases and the J segment 11 bases; nucleotides outside the gene matches: 5. The CDR3 nucleotides are TGCAGCGTTGATAATAGACAGGGGAAACTGTTTTTT. It encodes CSVDNRQGKLFF.

This clonotype was recorded only once. Written as DNA, the CDR3 is TGTGCCAGCTCACCACCGGTCGGGGGGGGTAAGACCTACAATGAGCAGTTCTTC. Translation gives CASSPPVGGGKTYNEQFF. The chain couples TRBV18 to TRBJ2-1; 8 nucleotides agree with TRBD2. The CDR3 totals 18 residues. The V gene's germline CDR1 is KGHSH and CDR2 LQKENI. The junction had 9 bases not matched to a gene; V was cut back by 0 bases and J by 2 bases.

There are many counts of this clonotype. The chain joins TRBV6-5 to TRBJ1-1, with 7 bases lining up with TRBD1. Trimming cost V 4 bases and J 0 bases; bases outside gene matches: 8. In germline, CDR1 is MNHEY, CDR2 SVGAGI. The CDR3 has 16 amino acids. CDR3 nucleotide sequence: TGTGCCAGCAGTTTACAGGGGTGGAGCGTGAACACTGAAGCTTTCTTT. Translated, it gives CASSLQGWSVNTEAFF.

This clonotype has at least ten counts. The genes are TRBV6-5 and TRBJ1-4, with 8 nucleotides matching TRBD1. The J segment lost 0 bases and the V segment lost 0 bases, leaving 9 bases of the junction unmatched. The CDR3 runs 19 residues. Germline V gene data show CDR1 as MNHEY and CDR2 as SVGAGI. CDR3 sequence (DNA): TGTGCCAGCAGTTACTCAGTTCAGGGGGCGGACACAACTAATGAAAAACTGTTTTTT. It codes for CASSYSVQGADTTNEKLFF.

This clonotype was detected many times. The chain is built from TRBV13 and TRBJ2-3; D is uncertain. Germline V CDR1 and CDR2: PRHDT, FYEKMQ (reference sequence). The V end was cut by 5 bases, the J end by 2 bases, with 8 bases between. This CDR3 contains 13 residues. CDR3 bases: TGTGCCAGCAGCCTTGGGGACACAGATACGCAGTATTTT. This codes for CASSLGDTDTQYF.

A note on this clonotype: This may be a read error: a much more frequent sequence differs by one nucleotide. CDR3 sequence (DNA): TGTGCCATCAGTGGTCAGGGCCAGGGGGAGACCCTGTACTTC. It encodes CAISGQGQGETLYF. The chain recombines TRBV10-3 with TRBJ2-5; 7 bases match TRBD1. Germline V gene data show CDR1 as ENHRY and CDR2 as SYGVKD. This CDR3 comprises 14 residues.

This clonotype was seen ten or more times. The chain couples TRBV7-2 to TRBJ1-3, with D tentatively TRBD1 (6 bases). V was shortened by 5 bases and J by 1 base, with 12 bases between the two germline ends. CDR3 length: 15 amino acids. Germline V gene sequence: CDR1 SGHTA, CDR2 FQGNSA. The CDR3 spells CASSGRTASGNTIYF. The CDR3 nucleotides are TGTGCCAGCAGCGGACGGACAGCTTCTGGAAACACCATATATTTT.